Listed here are 18 T cell receptor beta chains from one sample, sequenced in a study of T-cell memory formation after mild COVID-19. TCRdb reprocessed the 5' RACE reads with MiXCR, giving one entry per CDR3 protein. The table lists approximately 82,000 distinct CDR3 sequences, about 13% of them singletons, with less than 45% in the top ten. The sequenced sample was PBMCs or a T cell subset sorted from them (not recorded which). The receptors were sampled from a man younger than 35 who had mild COVID-19 (a few samples of this study predate the infection). Cell type and time point are not known.

This clonotype was detected ten times or more. This sequence joins TRBV7-9 and TRBJ2-7; D may match TRBD1 or TRBD2 (5 bases each). The CDR3 covers 12 residues. Germline V gene data show CDR1 as SEHNR and CDR2 as FQNEAQ (reference sequence). Trimming pared 7 bases from V and 2 bases from J, leaving 9 bases between. The CDR3 reads CASTTGPYEQYF. CDR3 DNA: TGTGCCAGCACGACGGGGCCCTACGAGCAGTACTTC.

This chain links TRBV12-3 or TRBV12-4 with TRBJ1-1; a possible D gene is TRBD1 (5 bases). V was pared by 7 bases and J by 8 bases, with 11 bases between. The CDR3 is 11 residues long. CDR3 protein: CASITRDEAFF. Written as DNA, the CDR3 is TGTGCCAGCATCACCCGGGACGAAGCTTTCTTT.

J is TRBJ2-2 and V is TRBV7-9; D perhaps matches TRBD2 (5 bases). Germline values: CDR1 SEHNR, CDR2 FQNEAQ (reference sequence). Trimming stripped 9 bases from V and 4 bases from J, with 9 bases between. This CDR3 region has 12 residues. DNA of the CDR3: TGTGCCAGGGCTGGGAGCACCGGGGAGCTGTTTTTT. This codes for CARAGSTGELFF.

The chain is built from TRBV7-2 and TRBJ1-6; no clear D. V was pared by 6 bases and J by 8 bases, with 11 bases between. The V gene's germline CDR1 is SGHTA and CDR2 FQGNSA. The length of the CDR3 is 13 residues. Here the CDR3 reads CASRRPPDSPLHF. In DNA form, the CDR3 reads TGTGCCAGCAGAAGGCCCCCGGATTCACCCCTCCACTTT.

The gene calls are TRBV7-9 and TRBJ1-2; 7 bases align to TRBD1. CDR1 and CDR2 (germline): SEHNR, FQNEAQ (reference sequence). Germline trimming cut 1 base from V and 3 bases from J; bases unmatched to any gene: 2. The CDR3 is 14 amino acids. The CDR3, as DNA: TGTGCCAGCAGCTTAGGAGGGGGCTACTATGGCTACACCTTC. Translated, it gives CASSLGGGYYGYTF.

This clonotype has more than one count but fewer than ten. V usage is TRBV6-5 and J usage is TRBJ2-7; D might be TRBD1 (6 bases). The CDR3 extends over 13 amino acids. CDR1 is MNHEY, CDR2 SVGAGI, per germline. Trimming took off 4 bases at V and 5 bases at J, with 12 bases between the two ends. CDR3 bases: TGTGCCAGCAGTTTCAGGGGTTCAGACGAGCAGTACTTC. Translation gives CASSFRGSDEQYF.

The rearrangement joins TRBV12-3 or TRBV12-4 to TRBJ2-5; TRBD1 aligns across 10 bases. The CDR3 has 15 amino acids. The J segment lost 0 bases and the V segment lost 4 bases, leaving 2 bases of the junction unmatched. The CDR3 region is CASSYGTGDQETQYF. For the CDR3, the DNA is TGTGCCAGCAGTTATGGGACAGGGGACCAAGAGACCCAGTACTTC.

This clonotype appeared a few times. The rearrangement links TRBV20-1 to TRBJ1-2, with 7 positions matching TRBD1. Germline CDR1 is DFQATT and CDR2 is SNEGSKA (reference sequence). With 5 bases clipped from V and 4 bases from J, the junction kept 10 bases outside the gene matches. The CDR3 is 14 amino acids. CDR3 sequence: CSAGERGLAYGYTF. In nucleotides, the CDR3 is TGCAGTGCTGGGGAAAGGGGGCTGGCCTATGGCTACACCTTC.

This clonotype has just a few counts. The chain is built from TRBV6-6 and TRBJ1-1; unclear D gene. Germline CDR1 MNHNY, CDR2 SVGAGI (reference sequence). Deletions cut 0 bases from V and 4 bases from J, with 6 bases between. This CDR3 region has 13 residues. The chain's CDR3 is CASSYSGSTEAFF. The CDR3 region has the DNA TGTGCCAGCAGTTACTCCGGGAGCACTGAAGCTTTCTTT.

This sequence joins TRBV7-9 and TRBJ2-5; 14 bases are a match to TRBD2. The length of the CDR3 is 18 residues. The V gene end was trimmed by 5 bases and the J gene end by 1 base; junction bases not matched to a gene: 9. The germline gives CDR1 SEHNR, CDR2 FQNEAQ (reference sequence). The CDR3 region has the DNA TGTGCCAGCAGCCCACCGGGACTAGCGGGGGACACCCAAGAGACCCAGTACTTC. This gives the protein CASSPPGLAGDTQETQYF.

This clonotype has only a few counts. The CDR3, as DNA: TGTGCCAGCAGTTACCCCGGGACGGCCTATGGCTACACCTTC. This translates into CASSYPGTAYGYTF. The V gene is TRBV6-2 or TRBV6-3, the J gene TRBJ1-2, with a weak D call TRBD1 (5 bases). V gave up 2 bases and J gave up 4 bases, with 11 bases separating them. The CDR3 loop spans 14 amino acids. CDR1 and CDR2 from the germline V gene are MNHEY and SVGEGT.

This clonotype was seen more than once but under ten times. V is TRBV4-2 and J is TRBJ2-1, with D perhaps matching TRBD1 (6 bases). V was pared by 0 bases and J by 4 bases, with 19 bases between. Per germline, CDR1 LGHNA and CDR2 YNFKEQ. The CDR3 spans 18 residues. CDR3 bases: TGTGCCAGCAGCCAAGAAGGGGGTCCAGGGGAACGGTACAATGAGCAGTTCTTC. Protein product: CASSQEGGPGERYNEQFF.

CDR3 DNA sequence: TGCGCCAGCAGCCACCGCGGACAGGGGGCATCTAACTATGGCTACACCTTC. Its protein product is CASSHRGQGASNYGYTF. The chain uses TRBV4-1 and TRBJ1-2; TRBD1 agrees at 11 bases. The ends lost 3 bases at V and 0 bases at J; junction bases unmatched: 6. CDR3 length equals 17 residues. Germline CDR1 reads MGHRA; CDR2 reads YSYEKL.

This rearrangement joins TRBV5-1 to TRBJ2-3; tentatively, D is TRBD1 (6 bases). CDR3 size: 15 residues. Trimming stripped 0 bases from V and 5 bases from J, with 13 bases between. The germline gives CDR1 SGHRS, CDR2 YFSETQ. CDR3 sequence reads: CASSLVYRVGDTQYF. In DNA, the CDR3 is TGCGCCAGCAGCTTGGTTTACAGGGTCGGAGATACGCAGTATTTT.

The chain uses TRBV12-3 or TRBV12-4 and TRBJ1-2, with D tentatively TRBD1 (6 bases). V shed 5 bases and J shed 12 bases, with 25 bases lying between them. The length of the CDR3 is 15 residues. CDR3 region: CASSPRDTLVGRDTF. DNA for the CDR3: TGTGCCAGCAGTCCCCGGGACACCTTGGTGGGGCGGGACACCTTC.

This chain links TRBV4-1 with TRBJ1-1; a weak D match, TRBD1 (5 bases). Germline values: CDR1 MGHRA, CDR2 YSYEKL. V lost 1 base and J lost 1, with 13 bases in between. The CDR3 extends over 16 amino acids. In DNA, the CDR3 is TGCGCCAGCAGCCAAGTCTGGGGACGGACGAACACTGAAGCTTTCTTT. The encoded protein is CASSQVWGRTNTEAFF.

The rearrangement links TRBV12-3 or TRBV12-4 to TRBJ2-2; TRBD2 matches 13 bases. The CDR3 covers 16 residues. Trimming removed 3 bases from V and 5 bases from J; junction bases left unmatched: 3. CDR3 sequence: CASSFSGLAGTGELFF. CDR3 sequence (DNA): TGTGCCAGCAGTTTCTCGGGACTAGCGGGGACCGGGGAGCTGTTTTTT.

This clonotype was observed many times. The CDR3: CATSRDRVIGAYEQYV. Written as DNA, the CDR3 is TGTGCCACCAGCAGAGATCGGGTTATCGGCGCCTACGAGCAGTACGTC. The rearrangement uses TRBV15 and TRBJ2-7; D is unresolved. The CDR3 sequence is 16 residues long. The V and J ends lost 0 bases and 2 bases respectively, with 14 bases between them. From germline, CDR1 is LNHNV and CDR2 YYDKDF (reference sequence).